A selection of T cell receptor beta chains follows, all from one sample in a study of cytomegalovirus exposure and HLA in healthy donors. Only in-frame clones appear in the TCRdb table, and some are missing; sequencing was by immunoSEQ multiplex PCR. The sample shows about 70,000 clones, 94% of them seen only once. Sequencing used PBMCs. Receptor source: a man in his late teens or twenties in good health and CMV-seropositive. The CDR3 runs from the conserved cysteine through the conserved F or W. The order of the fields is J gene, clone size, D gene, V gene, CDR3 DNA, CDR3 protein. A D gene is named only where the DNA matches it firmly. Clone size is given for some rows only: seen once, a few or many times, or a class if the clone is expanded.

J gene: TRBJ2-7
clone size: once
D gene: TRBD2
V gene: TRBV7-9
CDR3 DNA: TGTGCCAGCAGCGTTGGGACTAGCGGAGACTACGAGCAGTACTTC
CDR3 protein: CASSVGTSGDYEQYF

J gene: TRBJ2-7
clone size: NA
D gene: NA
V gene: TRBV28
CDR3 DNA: TGTGCCAGCAGTGACGGGAGCTACGAGCAGTACTTC
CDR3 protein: CASSDGSYEQYF

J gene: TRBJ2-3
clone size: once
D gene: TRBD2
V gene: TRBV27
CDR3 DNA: TGTGCCAGCAGTTTTATACTAGCGTCCACAGATACGCAGTATTTT
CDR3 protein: CASSFILASTDTQYF

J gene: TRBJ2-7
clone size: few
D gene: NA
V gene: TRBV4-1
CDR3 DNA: TGCGCCAGCAGCCAAGCAGGCGCGGGGTCATACGAGCAGTACTTC
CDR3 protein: CASSQAGAGSYEQYF

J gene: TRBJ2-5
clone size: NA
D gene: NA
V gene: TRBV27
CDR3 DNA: TGTGCCAGCAGTTTGGAGGGGGCCTGGGACCAGTACTTC
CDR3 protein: CASSLEGAWDQYF

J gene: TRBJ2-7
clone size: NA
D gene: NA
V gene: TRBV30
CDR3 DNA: TGTGCCTGGGGACGCGGGAATCCCTACGAGCAGTACTTC
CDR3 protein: CAWGRGNPYEQYF

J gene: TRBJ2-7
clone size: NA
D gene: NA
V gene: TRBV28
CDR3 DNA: TGTGCCAGCCGGGGCGGGTCGAAGGGGGTTCCCTACGAGCAGTACTTC
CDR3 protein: CASRGGSKGVPYEQYF

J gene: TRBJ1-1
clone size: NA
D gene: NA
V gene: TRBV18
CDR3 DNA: TGTGCCGCCGGGGGAGGGTTGAACACTGAAGCTTTCTTT
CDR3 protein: CAAGGGLNTEAFF

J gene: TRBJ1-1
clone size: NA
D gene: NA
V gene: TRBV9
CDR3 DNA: TGTGCCAGCAGCAGACAGATGAGAACTGAAGCTTTCTTT
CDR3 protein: CASSRQMRTEAFF

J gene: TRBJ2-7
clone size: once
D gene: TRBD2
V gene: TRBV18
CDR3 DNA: TGTGCCAGCTCACCTAGGACTAGCGGGGGCCTCTCCTACGAGCAGTACTTC
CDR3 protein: CASSPRTSGGLSYEQYF

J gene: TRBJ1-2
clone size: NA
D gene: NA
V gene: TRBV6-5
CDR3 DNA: TGTGCCAGCAGCCCTACAATGACAGGAAACTATGGCTACACCTTC
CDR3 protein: CASSPTMTGNYGYTF

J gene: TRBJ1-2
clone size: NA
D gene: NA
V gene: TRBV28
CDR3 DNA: TGTGCCAGCAGTTTGAACGGGGGAAACTATGGCTACACCTTC
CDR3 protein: CASSLNGGNYGYTF

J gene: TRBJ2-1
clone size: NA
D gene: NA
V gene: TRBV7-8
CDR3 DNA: TGTGCCAGCAGCTTAGGTTCTAGTGAGCAGTTCTTC
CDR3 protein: CASSLGSSEQFF

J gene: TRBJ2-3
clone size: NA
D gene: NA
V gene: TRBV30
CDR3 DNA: TGTGCCTGGAGTCCCTGGCAGAAGAACACAGATACGCAGTATTTT
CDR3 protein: CAWSPWQKNTDTQYF

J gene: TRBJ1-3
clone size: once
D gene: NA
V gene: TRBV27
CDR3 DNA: TGTGCCAGCAGTTTAAATCCAGGGTCTGGAAACACCATATATTTT
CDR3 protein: CASSLNPGSGNTIYF

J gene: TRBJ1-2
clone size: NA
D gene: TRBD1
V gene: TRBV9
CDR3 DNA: TGTGCCAGCAGCGTAGACACAGGGGAACGGTATGGCTACACCTTC
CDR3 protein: CASSVDTGERYGYTF

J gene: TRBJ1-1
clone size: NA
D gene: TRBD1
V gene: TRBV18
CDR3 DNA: TGTGCCAGCTCACCTCAGGGACAGGGTTCGTACACTGAAGCTTTCTTT
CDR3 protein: CASSPQGQGSYTEAFF

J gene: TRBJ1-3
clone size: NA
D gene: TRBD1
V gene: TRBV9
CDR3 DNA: TGTGCCAGCTCCGACGTTGGGGGACAGAAAAACACCATATATTTT
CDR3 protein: CASSDVGGQKNTIYF

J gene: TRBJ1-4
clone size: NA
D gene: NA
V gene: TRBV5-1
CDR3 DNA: TGCGCCAGCAGCTTCCTAACAGGCGAGGTGGAAAAACTGTTTTTT
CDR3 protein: CASSFLTGEVEKLFF

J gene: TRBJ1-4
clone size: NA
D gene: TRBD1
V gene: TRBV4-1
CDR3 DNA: TGCGCCAGCAGCCAAGGACCAGGGGGTGCAACTAATGAAAAACTGTTTTTT
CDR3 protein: CASSQGPGGATNEKLFF

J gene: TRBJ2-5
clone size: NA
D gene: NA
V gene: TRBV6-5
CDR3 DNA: TGTGCCAGCAGTTACTCGCCGGGAGAGACCCAGTACTTC
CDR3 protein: CASSYSPGETQYF

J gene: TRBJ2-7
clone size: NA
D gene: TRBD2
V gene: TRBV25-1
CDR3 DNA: TGTGCCAGCATATTAGCGGGAGTCGATCACGAGCAGTACTTC
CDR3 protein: CASILAGVDHEQYF

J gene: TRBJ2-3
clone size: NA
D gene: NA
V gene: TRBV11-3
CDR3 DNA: TGTGCCAGCAGCCCTCGATGGGATTTATCGGGGAGAGGGACAGATACGCAGTATTTT
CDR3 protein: CASSPRWDLSGRGTDTQYF

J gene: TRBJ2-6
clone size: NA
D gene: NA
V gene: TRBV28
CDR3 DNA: TGTGCCAGCAGGCGCGGCGGGGCCAACGTCCTGACTTTC
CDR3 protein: CASRRGGANVLTF

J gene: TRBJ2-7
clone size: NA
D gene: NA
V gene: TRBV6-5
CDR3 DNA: TGTGCCAGCAGTTACCGAGTCGGTAGCTCCTACGAGCAGTACTTC
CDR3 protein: CASSYRVGSSYEQYF

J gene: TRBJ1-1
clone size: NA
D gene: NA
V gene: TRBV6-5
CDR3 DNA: TGTGCCAGCCGGGGGTCGGCCATAATGAACACTGAAGCTTTCTTT
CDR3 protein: CASRGSAIMNTEAFF

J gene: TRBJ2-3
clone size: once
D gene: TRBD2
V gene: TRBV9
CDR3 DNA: TGTGCCAGCAGCGTAGTAGGGACTAGCGATTACACAGATACGCAGTATTTT
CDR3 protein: CASSVVGTSDYTDTQYF

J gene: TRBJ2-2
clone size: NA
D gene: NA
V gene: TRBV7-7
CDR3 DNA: TGTGCTAGCAGCTTAACTCCCGCGAACAGCGGGGAGCTGTTTTTT
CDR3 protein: CASSLTPANSGELFF

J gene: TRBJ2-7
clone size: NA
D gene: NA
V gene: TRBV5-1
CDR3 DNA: TGCGCCAGCAGCCTGTTTAGCTCCTACGAGCAGTACTTC
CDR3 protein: CASSLFSSYEQYF

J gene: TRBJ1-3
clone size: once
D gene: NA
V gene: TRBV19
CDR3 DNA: TGTGCCAGTAGCTGGAGCCCTGGAAACACCATATATTTT
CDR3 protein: CASSWSPGNTIYF

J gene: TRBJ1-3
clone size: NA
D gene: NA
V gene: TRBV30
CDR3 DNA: TGTGCCTGGAGTGTCGGGGGGCTTTACTCTGGAAACACCATATATTTT
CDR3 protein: CAWSVGGLYSGNTIYF

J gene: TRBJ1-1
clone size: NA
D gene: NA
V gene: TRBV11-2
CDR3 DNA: TGTGCCAGCAGCCTAAGGGGGTCAGCTTTCTTT
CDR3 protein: CASSLRGSAFF

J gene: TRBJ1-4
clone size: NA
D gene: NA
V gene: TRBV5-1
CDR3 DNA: TGCGCCAGCAGCTTGGGGCAGGCCGCGAATCTCGGTAATGAAAAACTGTTTTTT
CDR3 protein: CASSLGQAANLGNEKLFF

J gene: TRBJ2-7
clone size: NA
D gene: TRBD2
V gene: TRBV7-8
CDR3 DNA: TGTGCCAGCACCTCTAGCGGGGGCGCCGAGCAGTACTTC
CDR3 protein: CASTSSGGAEQYF

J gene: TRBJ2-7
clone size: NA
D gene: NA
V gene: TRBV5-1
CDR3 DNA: TGCGCCAGCTCCCCGGCCGCTATAGGGGAAGAGCAGTACTTC
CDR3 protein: CASSPAAIGEEQYF

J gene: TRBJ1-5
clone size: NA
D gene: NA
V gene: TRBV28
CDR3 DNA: TGTGCCAGCAGTTTGGGCAGGGTGGGACAGCCCCAGCATTTT
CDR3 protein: CASSLGRVGQPQHF

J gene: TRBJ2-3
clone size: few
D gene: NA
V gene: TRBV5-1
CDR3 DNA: TGCGCCAGCAGCCTTACGCGGGGGCAGGGCACAGATACGCAGTATTTT
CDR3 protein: CASSLTRGQGTDTQYF

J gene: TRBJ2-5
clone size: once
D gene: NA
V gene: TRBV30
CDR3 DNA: TGTGCCTGGAGTGCGGCTAGTTCGAAGACCCAGTACTTC
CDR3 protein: CAWSAASSKTQYF

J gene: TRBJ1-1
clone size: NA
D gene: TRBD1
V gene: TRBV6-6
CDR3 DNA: TGTGCCAGCAGGGCCGAGGTAAGGACAGGTGAAGCTTTCTTT
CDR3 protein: CASRAEVRTGEAFF

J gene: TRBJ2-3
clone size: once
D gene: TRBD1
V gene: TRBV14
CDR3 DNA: TGTGCCAGCAGCCGACAGGGGGATGAGGCAGATACGCAGTATTTT
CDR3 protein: CASSRQGDEADTQYF

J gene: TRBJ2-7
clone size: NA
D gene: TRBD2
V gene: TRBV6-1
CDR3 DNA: TGTGCCAGCAGTGCAGCGGGAGGCGGGGCATCCGAGCAGTACTTC
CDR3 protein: CASSAAGGGASEQYF

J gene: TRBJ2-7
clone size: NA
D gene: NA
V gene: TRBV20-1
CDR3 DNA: TGCAGTGCTAGAATCTCTGACGAGCAGTACTTC
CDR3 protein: CSARISDEQYF

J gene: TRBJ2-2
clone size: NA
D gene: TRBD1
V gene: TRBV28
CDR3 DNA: TGTGCCAGCAGTTCCCCGGGACAGGGCACCGGGGAGCTGTTTTTT
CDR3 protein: CASSSPGQGTGELFF

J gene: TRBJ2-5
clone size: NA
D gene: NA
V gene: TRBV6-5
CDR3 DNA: TGTGCCAGCAGTGAATACGGAGGGCAAGAGACCCAGTACTTC
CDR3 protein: CASSEYGGQETQYF